This entry is about one T cell receptor beta chain. As yet, its antigen is unknown. The data stem from a study of chemoradiotherapy in HPV16-positive cancers. Study-wide points: The functional HPV-specific definition rests on just a couple of HPV16-positive patients. In HPV16-positive patients, HPV-responsive T-cell expansion tracked better recurrence-free survival.

Germline-derived CDR1 and CDR2 are MNHNS and SASEGT. The CDR3 loop spans 18 amino acids. Trimming shortened V by 1 base and J by 3 bases, and 21 bases separated the two germline ends. Repeated repertoire sampling spanned the course of chemoradiotherapy. The protocol was immunoSEQ multiplex PCR, while the TCRdb copy is restricted to in-frame clones and leaves out a portion. The sample holds around 13,000 clones, about 70% seen once. This material was obtained from a patient who underwent chemoradiotherapy. The source is a human donor with HPV-associated anogenital cancer. This chain joins TRBV6-1 and TRBJ1-2, with no clear D. CDR3 coding DNA: TGTGCCAGCAGTGAAGTCCCCCCTCCAGCCAATCTTGACTATGGCTACACCTTC. It translates to CASSEVPPPANLDYGYTF.